Shown below are 25 T cell receptor beta chains from a single sample sequenced in a study of blood T cell repertoires in COVID-19. The repertoire was sequenced with immunoSEQ multiplex PCR; TCRdb's copy has only in-frame clones and lacks some. This repertoire shows hundreds of thousands of clones, around 88% found once; its top ten account for around 6.3%. The sample was peripheral blood. The source of these receptors is a woman in her thirties with COVID-19, enrolled during active disease.

The J gene is TRBJ1-2, the V gene TRBV6-5; 8 bases fit TRBD1. Trimming cost V 5 bases and J 8 bases; bases outside gene matches: 13. Germline V gene data show CDR1 as MNHEY and CDR2 as SVGAGI. The CDR3 is 15 amino acids. Here the CDR3 DNA reads TGTGCCAGCAGTCCCGGACAGGGAGGGTTAGGGGGCTACACCTTC. It translates to CASSPGQGGLGGYTF.

The chain links TRBV5-5 to TRBJ1-1; 7 positions match TRBD1. This CDR3 contains 14 residues. Trimming took 4 bases from V and 9 from J; bases not matched to a gene: 12. Germline CDR1 is SGHKS and CDR2 is YYEKEE (reference sequence). The CDR3 loop reads CASSTLITGEQAFF. In DNA, the CDR3 is TGTGCCAGCAGCACCCTGATTACAGGGGAGCAAGCTTTCTTT.

This chain links TRBV5-5 with TRBJ1-2; D unclear. The germline V gene has CDR1 SGHKS and CDR2 YYEKEE (reference sequence). Between the trimmed V and J ends, which lost 0 bases and 5 bases, there was a span of 20 bases. The CDR3 consists of 17 residues. The CDR3 sequence: CASSLASLGSGGYGYTF. CDR3 bases: TGTGCCAGCAGCTTGGCCAGTCTGGGCAGTGGAGGATATGGCTACACCTTC.

As DNA, the CDR3 is TGTGCCTGGAGTGGGGCAGCTGGAAACACCATATATTTT. This translates into CAWSGAAGNTIYF. The J gene is TRBJ1-3, the V gene TRBV30, with no clear D. V was shortened by 1 base and J by 2 bases, with 6 bases between the two germline ends. The germline V gene has CDR1 GTSNPN and CDR2 SVGIG (reference sequence). The CDR3 is 13 residues long.

This chain joins TRBV4-1 and TRBJ1-2; D is uncertain. Between the trimmed V and J ends, which lost 0 bases and 2 bases, there was a span of 7 bases. CDR3 size: 14 residues. Looked up from germline, CDR1 is MGHRA and CDR2 is YSYEKL. CDR3 sequence reads: CASSQDLVNYGYTF. The CDR3 DNA sequence: TGCGCCAGCAGCCAAGATCTTGTAAACTATGGCTACACCTTC.

The chain links TRBV18 to TRBJ2-7; 8 positions match TRBD1. Germline trimming cut 3 bases from V and 3 bases from J; bases unmatched to any gene: 1. Germline loops: CDR1 KGHSH, CDR2 LQKENI. The CDR3 has 13 residues. CDR3 amino acids: CASSPGTGYEQYF. CDR3 nucleotide sequence: TGTGCCAGCTCACCTGGGACAGGCTACGAGCAGTACTTC. The whole variable domain, remainder taken from reference TRBV18 and TRBJ2-7, is NAGVMQNPRHLVRRRGQEARLRCSPMKGHSHVYWYRQLPEEGLKFMVYLQKENIIDESGMPKERFSAEFPKEGPSILRIQQVVRGDSAAYFCASSPGTGYEQYFGPGTRLTVT.

The chain couples TRBV4-1 to TRBJ2-7; TRBD2 aligns across 7 bases. V trimming: 0 bases; J trimming: 6 bases; junction bases outside the gene matches: 14. Germline V CDR1 and CDR2: MGHRA, YSYEKL. This CDR3 is 17 amino acids long. In nucleotides, the CDR3 is TGCGCCAGCAGCCAAGATAATCTGAGACTAGCTGGTCGCGAGCAGTACGTC. Translated, it gives CASSQDNLRLAGREQYV.

This clone has only one observation. The chain employs TRBV10-2 and TRBJ1-2; TRBD1 agrees at 9 bases. CDR1 and CDR2 (germline): WSHSY, SAAADI. The J segment lost 3 bases and the V segment lost 2 bases, leaving 1 base of the junction unmatched. This CDR3 spans 14 amino acids. The CDR3 DNA is TGCGCCAGCAGTGAGACAGGGGGCTACTATGGCTACACCTTC. Amino acid sequence: CASSETGGYYGYTF.

Written as DNA, the CDR3 is TGTGCCAGCAGCTTCGGACTAGCGGTTTACAATGAGCAGTTCTTC. Its protein is CASSFGLAVYNEQFF. This chain connects TRBV3-1 (or the pseudogene TRBV3-2) to TRBJ2-1; 10 bases align to TRBD2. With 5 bases clipped from V and 4 bases from J, the junction kept 5 bases outside the gene matches. Germline lookup yields CDR1 LGHDT and CDR2 YNNKEL (reference sequence). This CDR3 region has 15 residues.

V usage is TRBV28 and J usage is TRBJ2-1, with 10 bases aligning to TRBD2. The length of the CDR3 is 20 residues. CDR1 and CDR2 from the germline V gene are MDHEN and SYDVKM. Trimming took 0 bases from V and 4 from J; bases not matched to a gene: 15. Here the CDR3 reads CASSLWGGVASGREYNEQFF. The CDR3 bases are TGTGCCAGCAGTTTATGGGGGGGAGTGGCTAGCGGGAGAGAGTACAATGAGCAGTTCTTC.

This rearrangement joins TRBV2 to TRBJ1-4; 10 bases match TRBD1. Germline CDR1 reads SNHLY; CDR2 reads FYNNEI. V lost 2 bases, J lost 8 bases, and 5 bases stayed unmatched. The CDR3 consists of 15 residues. CDR3 region: CASSEIGTGEEKLFF. The CDR3 DNA follows: TGTGCCAGCAGTGAAATTGGGACAGGGGAGGAAAAACTGTTTTTT. The full variable domain, completed using reference TRBV2 and TRBJ1-4, is EPEVTQTPSHQVTQMGQEVILRCVPISNHLYFYWYRQILGQKVEFLVSFYNNEISEKSEIFDDQFSVERPDGSNFTLKIRSTKLEDSAMYFCASSEIGTGEEKLFFGSGTQLSVL.

The chain is built from TRBV6-5 and TRBJ1-1; 7 bases agree with TRBD1. Germline V gene lookup returns CDR1 MNHEY and CDR2 SVGAGI. CDR3 length: 11 amino acids. J gave up 9 bases and V 6 bases, and 4 bases lay outside the gene matches. The CDR3: CASSRTGKAFF. CDR3 nucleotide sequence: TGTGCCAGCAGCCGGACAGGCAAAGCTTTCTTT.

V and J are TRBV10-3 and TRBJ2-7; TRBD2 agrees at 10 bases. The CDR3 length is 14 residues. Germline V lookup: CDR1 ENHRY, CDR2 SYGVKD. V shed 6 bases and J 5 bases; nucleotides not matched to a gene: 7. CDR3 bases: TGTGCCATCAGGGGTACTAGCGGGAACGACGAGCAGTACGTC. It translates to CAIRGTSGNDEQYV.

The chain uses TRBV7-9 and TRBJ1-5; D ambiguous. Germline CDR1 is SEHNR and CDR2 is FQNEAQ (reference sequence). The V gene lost 0 bases and the J gene lost 2 bases, with 14 bases spanning the gap. This CDR3 has 17 residues. CDR3 bases: TGTGCCAGCAGCTTAGCAGGAAGGGAGGTGGGCAATCAGCCCCAGCATTTT. Residues: CASSLAGREVGNQPQHF.

Only one count was recorded for this clone. The V and J genes are TRBV4-1 and TRBJ2-1; no clear D gene. The V and J ends lost 5 bases and 8 bases respectively, with 7 bases between them. CDR3 length equals 11 residues. Per germline, CDR1 MGHRA and CDR2 YSYEKL. The CDR3 here is CASSSRDEQFF. The CDR3 DNA reads TGCGCCAGCAGCTCCCGCGATGAGCAGTTCTTC.

The chain recombines TRBV27 with TRBJ1-2, with D possibly matching TRBD1 (5 bases). From germline, CDR1 is MNHEY and CDR2 SMNVEV (reference sequence). The CDR3 extends over 12 amino acids. Trimming removed 4 bases from V and 8 bases from J, with 11 bases in between. The chain's CDR3 is CASSSPGGGYTF. CDR3 DNA sequence: TGTGCCAGCAGTTCCCCGGGGGGGGGCTACACCTTC.

The rearrangement joins TRBV5-1 to TRBJ1-1, with D hard to call. Deletions cut 4 bases from V and 0 bases from J, with 13 bases between. The CDR3 spans 15 residues. The V gene's germline CDR1 is SGHRS and CDR2 YFSETQ. This chain's CDR3 is CASSLKTDMNTEAFF. DNA of the CDR3: TGCGCCAGCAGCCTAAAAACTGACATGAACACTGAAGCTTTCTTT.

The V gene is TRBV4-3, the J gene TRBJ1-1; D may be TRBD1 (5 bases). CDR1 and CDR2 (germline): LGHNA, YSLEER. V was trimmed by 1 base and J by 2 bases, leaving 14 bases between them. This CDR3 comprises 16 residues. The DNA for the CDR3 is TGCGCCAGCAGCCAAGTACAAAAGACAGCTAACACTGAAGCTTTCTTT. Its translation is CASSQVQKTANTEAFF.

CDR3 DNA sequence: TGTGCCAGCAGTTTAGGAGGGATTCCGACCCGTTACTTC. Residues: CASSLGGIPTRYF. V and J are TRBV12-3 or TRBV12-4 and TRBJ2-5; possibly TRBD2 for D (5 bases). V lost 1 base to trimming and J lost 14 bases, with 17 bases between them. CDR3 size: 13 residues.

This chain connects TRBV10-2 to TRBJ2-7, with 7 bases fitting TRBD1. From germline, CDR1 is WSHSY and CDR2 SAAADI. J lost 2 bases, V lost 1 base, and 2 bases had no gene match. The CDR3 sequence is 14 residues long. Written as DNA, the CDR3 is TGCGCCAGCAGTGAGTACAGGGGAGCCTACGAGCAGTACTTC. Translating it yields CASSEYRGAYEQYF.

The J gene is TRBJ2-2, the V gene TRBV14; D is perhaps TRBD2 (5 bases). Trimming stripped 0 bases from V and 3 bases from J, with 14 bases between. Germline CDR1 and CDR2: SGHDN and FVKESK. The length of the CDR3 is 17 residues. In DNA, the CDR3 is TGTGCCAGCAGCCAAGACACTAGGGCGGCGTACACCGGGGAGCTGTTTTTT. Translation: CASSQDTRAAYTGELFF.

The chain joins TRBV7-9 to TRBJ2-3, with TRBD1 matching over 7 bases. CDR1 is SEHNR and CDR2 is FQNEAQ in the germline V gene (reference sequence). The CDR3 extends over 15 amino acids. After removal of 5 bases from V and 1 base from J, the junction contained 6 bases not matched to a gene. The CDR3 region is CASSLGTAGTDTQYF. CDR3 nucleotide sequence: TGTGCCAGCAGCCTCGGGACAGCGGGCACAGATACGCAGTATTTT.

The rearrangement links TRBV30 to TRBJ2-3; 9 nucleotides agree with TRBD1. This CDR3 spans 17 amino acids. Germline loops: CDR1 GTSNPN, CDR2 SVGIG (reference sequence). The CDR3 loop is CAGSHRGRLQYTDTQYF. CDR3 in DNA: TGTGCGGGAAGTCACAGGGGGCGACTTCAGTACACAGATACGCAGTATTTT. Complete variable domain (other parts from reference TRBV30 and TRBJ2-3): SQTIHQWPATLVQPVGSPLSLECTVEGTSNPNLYWYRQAAGRGLQLLFYSVGIGQISSEVPQNLSASRPQDRQFILSSKKLLLSDSGFYLCAGSHRGRLQYTDTQYFGPGTRLTVL.

This chain uses TRBV6-5 with TRBJ1-1, with TRBD1 as a possible D gene (5 bases). The CDR3 loop spans 13 amino acids. V was shortened by 11 bases and J by 5 bases, with 18 bases between the two germline ends. Germline assignment: CDR1 MNHEY and CDR2 SVGAGI. The CDR3 sequence is CAASRGIGTEAFF. The CDR3 DNA follows: TGTGCCGCAAGTCGGGGGATTGGGACTGAAGCTTTCTTT.

CDR3 DNA: TGTGCCAGCAGTGAAGGTGACAGGGTTTGGGGAGTGAACTATGGCTACACCTTC. Encoded protein: CASSEGDRVWGVNYGYTF. This chain links TRBV6-1 with TRBJ1-2, with 7 positions matching TRBD1. The V and J ends lost 1 base and 2 bases, in that order; junction bases with no gene match: 13. The CDR3 has 18 amino acids. Germline-derived CDR1 and CDR2 are MNHNS and SASEGT.